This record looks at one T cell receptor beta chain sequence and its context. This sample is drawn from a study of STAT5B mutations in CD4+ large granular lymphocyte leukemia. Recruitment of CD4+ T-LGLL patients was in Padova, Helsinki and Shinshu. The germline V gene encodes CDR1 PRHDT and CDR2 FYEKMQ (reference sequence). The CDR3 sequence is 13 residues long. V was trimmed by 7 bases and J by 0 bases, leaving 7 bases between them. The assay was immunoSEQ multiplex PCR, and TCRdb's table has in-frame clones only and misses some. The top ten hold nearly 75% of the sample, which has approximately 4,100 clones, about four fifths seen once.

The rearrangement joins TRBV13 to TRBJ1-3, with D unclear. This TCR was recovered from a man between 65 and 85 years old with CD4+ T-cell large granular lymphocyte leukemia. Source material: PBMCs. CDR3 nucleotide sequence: TGTGCCAGCACCCTAGGCTCTGGAAACACCATATATTTT. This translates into CASTLGSGNTIYF.